The clone carrying this T cell receptor beta chain was observed a handful of times. The CDR3 is 16 residues long. Germline V lookup: CDR1 MNHGY, CDR2 SVAAGI. Trimming took off 3 bases at V and 0 bases at J, with 9 bases between the two ends. This sample was taken from a study of regulatory T cells in long-lasting Graves disease. In building TCR beta libraries, iRepertoire HTBI primers were used together with Arm-PCR of CDR3 regions. TCRdb re-called the multiplex PCR reads through MiXCR, storing one row per CDR3 protein. The sample has 350,000 to 450,000 distinct CDR3 sequences, about an eighth seen once. As for time point: newly diagnosed GD, antithyroid drugs for less than 3 months. The TCR library was made from RNA that had been extracted from PBMCs in TRIzol. This same sample was also part of a study on T cells in Graves' hyperthyroidism and ophthalmopathy. According to that study: The HTBI set primed first-round TCR CDR3 RT-PCR.

The origin of this receptor is a woman aged 18 to 35 with Graves disease. This chain uses TRBV6-9 with TRBJ1-6; D perhaps matches TRBD1 (5 bases). The specimen comprised peripheral blood mononuclear cells (PBMCs), sampled at new diagnosis, from a patient treated with antithyroid drugs. The CDR3 region has the DNA TGTGCCAGCAGTTACGCAGGGAACTCCTATAATTCACCCCTCCACTTT. Encoded protein: CASSYAGNSYNSPLHF.